This T cell receptor beta chain was recorded in a study of a mutant IDH1 vaccine in newly diagnosed glioma. Some clones are missing from TCRdb's copy, which holds only in-frame ones; the method was immunoSEQ multiplex PCR. Of roughly 40,000 clones in the sample, roughly 92% were seen once. Time point of the sample: week 5, during vaccination. One vaccine dose held 300 ug of mutant IDH1 20-mer peptide and came with topical imiquimod. There are 16 residues in the CDR3. Trimming took 1 base from V and 2 from J, leaving 12 bases between them. Germline lookup yields CDR1 LNHDA and CDR2 SQIVND (reference sequence). On this clone itself: The antigen is unknown.

The chain carries TRBV19 and TRBJ1-5, with D unclear. The sequence was obtained from a man aged 50 or older with glioma. The starting material was PBMCs, obtained from a glioma patient whose treatment included an IDH1 peptide vaccine. The CDR3 DNA sequence: TGTGCCAGTAGTATAGCGGGGATCCGGGGCAATCAGCCCCAGCATTTT. Its translation is CASSIAGIRGNQPQHF.